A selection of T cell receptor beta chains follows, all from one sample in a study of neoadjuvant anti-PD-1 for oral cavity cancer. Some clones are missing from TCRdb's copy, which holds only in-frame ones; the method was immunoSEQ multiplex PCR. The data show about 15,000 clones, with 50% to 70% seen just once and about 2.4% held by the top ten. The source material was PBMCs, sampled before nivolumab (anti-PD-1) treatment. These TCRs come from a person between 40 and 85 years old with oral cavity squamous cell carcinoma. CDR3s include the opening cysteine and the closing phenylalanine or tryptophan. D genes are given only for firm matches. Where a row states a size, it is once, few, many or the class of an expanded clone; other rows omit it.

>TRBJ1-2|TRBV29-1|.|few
TGCAGCGTTGAACGGACACTTAACTATGGCTACACCTTC
CSVERTLNYGYTF
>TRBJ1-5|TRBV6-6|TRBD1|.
TGTGCCAGCAGTCGGAGGGGGCAGGAGCCCCAGCATTTT
CASSRRGQEPQHF
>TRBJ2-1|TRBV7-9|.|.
TGTGCCAGCAGTTCCCTGACTAACGGGGTGGGTGAGCAGTTCTTC
CASSSLTNGVGEQFF
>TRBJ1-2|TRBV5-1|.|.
TGCGCCAGCAGCTCTGACGGCAACTATGGCTACACCTTC
CASSSDGNYGYTF
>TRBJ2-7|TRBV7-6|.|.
TGTGCCAGCAGCTCCCAAGAAAGCTCCTACGAGCAGTACTTC
CASSSQESSYEQYF
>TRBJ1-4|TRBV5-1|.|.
TGCGCCAGCAGCGGGGGCGATAATGAAAAACTGTTTTTT
CASSGGDNEKLFF
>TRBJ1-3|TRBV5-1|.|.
TGCGCCAGCAGCTTCGGACTGCTCTCTGGAAACACCATATATTTT
CASSFGLLSGNTIYF
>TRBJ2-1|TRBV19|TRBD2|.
TGTGCCAGTAGTATACCGGGGGGATACAATGAGCAGTTCTTC
CASSIPGGYNEQFF
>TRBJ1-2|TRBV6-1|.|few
TGTGCCAGCAACAACGGGGCCCAAAGCTATGGCTACACCTTC
CASNNGAQSYGYTF
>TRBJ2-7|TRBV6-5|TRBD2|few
TGTGCCAGTAAACCGGCTAGCGGGGGGACCTACGAGCAGTACTTC
CASKPASGGTYEQYF
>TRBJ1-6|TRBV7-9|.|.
TGTGCCAGCAGCCGGGACACTACCTATAATTCACCCCTCCACTTT
CASSRDTTYNSPLHF
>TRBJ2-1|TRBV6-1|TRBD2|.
TGTGCCAGCAGGGCTTATAGCGGGGGGAACAATGAGCAGTTCTTC
CASRAYSGGNNEQFF
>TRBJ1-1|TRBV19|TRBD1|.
TGTGCCAGTAGTTTCGGGACAGCTAACACTGAAGCTTTCTTT
CASSFGTANTEAFF
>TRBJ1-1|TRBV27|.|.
TGTGCCAGCAGAACAGCGAACACTGAAGCTTTCTTT
CASRTANTEAFF
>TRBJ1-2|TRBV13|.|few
TGTGCCAGCAGCGTGGGTACGGGGACCGGCGGCTACACCTTC
CASSVGTGTGGYTF
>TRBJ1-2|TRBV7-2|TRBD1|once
TGTGCCAGCAGCTTAAGTGAGGGACAGGCTGCCTATGGCTACACCTTC
CASSLSEGQAAYGYTF
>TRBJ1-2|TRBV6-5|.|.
TGTGCCAGCAGTTACGAGGAGGGGAGAAGCTACACCTTC
CASSYEEGRSYTF
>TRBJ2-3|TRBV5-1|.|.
TGCGCCAGCAGCTTGGCCCCGGCGGGCACAGATACGCAGTATTTT
CASSLAPAGTDTQYF
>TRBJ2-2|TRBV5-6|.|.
TGTGCCAGCAGTCTTTGGACCGGGGAGCTGTTTTTT
CASSLWTGELFF
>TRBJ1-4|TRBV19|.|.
TGTGCCAGTAGTAAAACGGTAACTAATGAAAAACTGTTTTTT
CASSKTVTNEKLFF
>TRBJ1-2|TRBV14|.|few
TGTGCCAGCAGCCAAGGACCAGGGCGGTTCTATGGCTACACCTTC
CASSQGPGRFYGYTF
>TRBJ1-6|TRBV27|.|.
TGTGCCAGCAGTCCCCGATTTGGTAGCACACCCCTCCACTTT
CASSPRFGSTPLHF
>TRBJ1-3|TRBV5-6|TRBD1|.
TGTGCCAGCAGCAGGACAGGGGGCCCTTCTGGAAACACCATATATTTT
CASSRTGGPSGNTIYF
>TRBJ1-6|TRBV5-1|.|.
TGCGCCAGCAGCTTAGGAGTAGATTCACCCCTCCACTTT
CASSLGVDSPLHF
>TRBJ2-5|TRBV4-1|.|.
TGCGCCAGCAGCCAAGTAAAAACAACCCAAGAGACCCAGTACTTC
CASSQVKTTQETQYF
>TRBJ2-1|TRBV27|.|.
TGTGCCAGCATGGCGGGGAAGTTTGATAGCTCCTACAATGAGCAGTTCTTC
CASMAGKFDSSYNEQFF
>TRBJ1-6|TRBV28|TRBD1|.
TGTGCCAGCAGAGCCTCGACAGGGGAAACTTCACCCCTCCACTTT
CASRASTGETSPLHF
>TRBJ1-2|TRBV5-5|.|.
TGTGCCAGCAGCTTGGCCGTTACAGGCTATGGCTACACCTTC
CASSLAVTGYGYTF
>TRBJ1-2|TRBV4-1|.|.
TGCGCCAGCAGCCAGAGCCAACAGCAAAGCTATGGCTACACCTTC
CASSQSQQQSYGYTF
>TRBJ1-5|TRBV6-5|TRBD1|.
TGTGCCAGCAGAACCACCGCGACAGGGGATCAGCCCCAGCATTTT
CASRTTATGDQPQHF
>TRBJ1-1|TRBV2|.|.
TGTGCCAGCACGGCGGGAATAGGCGTGAACACTGAAGCTTTCTTT
CASTAGIGVNTEAFF